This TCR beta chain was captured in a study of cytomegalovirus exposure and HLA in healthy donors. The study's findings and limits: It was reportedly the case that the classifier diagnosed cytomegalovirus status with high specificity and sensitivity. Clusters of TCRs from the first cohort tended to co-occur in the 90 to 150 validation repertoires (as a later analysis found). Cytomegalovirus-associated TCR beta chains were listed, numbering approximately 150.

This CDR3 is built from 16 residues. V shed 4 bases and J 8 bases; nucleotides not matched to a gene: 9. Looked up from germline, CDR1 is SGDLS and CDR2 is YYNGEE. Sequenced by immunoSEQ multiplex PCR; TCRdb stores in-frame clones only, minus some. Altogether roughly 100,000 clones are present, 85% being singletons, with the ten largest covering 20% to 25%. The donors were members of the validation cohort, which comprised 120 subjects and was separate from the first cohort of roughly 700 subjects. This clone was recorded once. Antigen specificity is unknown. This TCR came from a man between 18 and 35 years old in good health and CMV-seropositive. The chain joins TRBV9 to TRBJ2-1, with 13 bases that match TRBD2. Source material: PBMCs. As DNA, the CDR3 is TGTGCCAGCAGCACCGGGACTAGCGGGGCGGGGGATGAGCAGTTCTTC. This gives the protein CASSTGTSGAGDEQFF.